This T cell receptor beta chain emerged from a study of beta chain features in type 1 diabetes (dated by TCRdb to 2016 to 2019). Describing the broader study: Mean age, gender distribution, total cell number and subset yield did not differ between patients and healthy donors. A total of just under 110,000,000 sorted cells were examined across all samples, and RNA yield correlated strongly with the number of cells per subset. In the study, recently diagnosed type 1 diabetes patients and matched healthy donors were compared on the TCRB repertoires of their sorted circulating CD4+ T cell subsets. Naive and central memory subsets were obtained from all 28 donors, but regulatory and stem cell-like memory subsets were isolated from only 8 patients and roughly 8 healthy donors. What the study reported, not specific to this receptor: Naive, central memory and regulatory TCRB repertoires appeared more similar among patients than among healthy donors. Sequencing cDNA rather than genomic DNA could over-represent highly expressing activated cells, although activation and CD3 levels did not differ between groups. Type 1 diabetes patients showed a moderate but significant shortening of TCRB CDR3 length in all four CD4+ subsets. At VDJ recombination sites, type 1 diabetes patients had fewer insertions and more deleted nucleotides, which implies abnormalities in thymic rearrangement. Because the HLA sub-analyses included only small numbers of individuals, any influence of HLA type on TCRB rearrangement was left unresolved. PCR may preferentially amplify shorter templates, but because patient and control samples were amplified and corrected together, any resulting skew would affect both groups equally.

From each donor, a single peripheral blood sample of 100 to 150 mL on average was drawn into heparinised tubes. Naive, central memory, regulatory and stem cell-like memory CD4+ T cells were sorted on a BD FACSAria II using a panel including CD45RO, CCR7, CD25, CD127, CD95 and CD27. Purity was above 95% for every sorted population. PBMCs were separated immediately by Lymphoprep density gradient centrifugation and were stained directly, without being cultured. Samples were stained and sorted in pairs, with one healthy donor and one patient per experiment, so that batch effects were minimized. The CDR3 goes from the cysteine to the phenylalanine over 16 residues. Of all the DNA, just the CDR3 is kept, 48 bases in frame from base 1. Trimming accounts for 3 bases at V and 5 bases at J, while the number of junction bases matched to no gene is 9. CDR1 and CDR2 (MNHEY, SMNVEV) derive from the germline V gene (reference sequence).

Concerning this clone: It has no known antigen specificity. There are no base qualities to consult, and no much larger clone falls within one base.

All of the isolated RNA was reverse transcribed with the High Capacity cDNA Reverse Transcription Kit, so expressed TCRB transcripts were sequenced. Deep immunoSEQ sequencing was applied to naive, central memory and regulatory T cell samples, giving an average of roughly 3.5 million total reads per sample. After sorted cells were lysed in RLT buffer, RNA was extracted with DNase-treated RNeasy Micro or Mini kits, with the choice depending on cell number. Each cell subset was processed on its own to prevent cross-contamination, while patient and healthy donor samples were processed together. The immunoSEQ multiplex PCR was used to amplify TCRB sequences from cDNA, yielding 87-bp fragments that span the CDR3 region. Sequencing of the amplicons was performed on the Illumina HiSeq platform. The original methods were these. Synthetic template baselines were used to correct PCR bias computationally, reads within Hamming distance 2 were collapsed together, and singletons that could not be merged were discarded. By aligning reads against IMGT, V, D and J genes, CDR3 length, and insertions or deletions at six rearrangement sites were assigned. Clonotype counts were normalized to sorted cell number within each subset before computing true diversity and Gini coefficients with the tcR R package. Repertoire sharing was quantified using the overlap coefficient calculated on TCRB nucleotide sequences. Held by TCRdb, this immuneACCESS table contains in-frame sequences only and omits some clones. Under half of the omission traces to an unresolved V gene where checked; the cause of the rest is unknown. V and J calls and clone size are given by that table; D and trimming were obtained from the DNA. Recorded for this sample are approximately 150,000 clones; approximately 9% of them occurred a single time. About 2.1% of the sample goes to the ten largest clones.

The sequence came from a young woman in good health. Sequencing was performed on central memory CD4+ T cells from blood. The rearranged chain carries TRBV27 and TRBJ1-4; 7 middle bases align to TRBD1. Here the CDR3 is given as CASSFRGQVGNEKLFF. The DNA reads as follows: TGTGCCAGCAGTTTCCGAGGACAGGTGGGGAATGAAAAACTGTTTTTT. Where the CDR3 stops, the reference TRBV27 and TRBJ1-4 genes take over; the full variable domain is EAQVTQNPRYLITVTGKKLTVTCSQNMNHEYMSWYRQDPGLGLRQIYYSMNVEVTDKGDVPEGYKVSRKEKRNFPLILESPSPNQTSLYFCASSFRGQVGNEKLFFGSGTQLSVL.